This TCR beta chain was profiled in a study of blood T cell repertoires in COVID-19. Overall study: Sample material is recorded as cDNA or gDNA derived from T cells, B-cell-depleted T cells, or PBMCs.

CDR3 length: 16 amino acids. Enrollees, roughly 18 to 89 years old, lived in 24 US areas. The data were produced by immunoSEQ multiplex PCR, yet TCRdb's version contains in-frame clones alone and is incomplete. Of 150,000 to 250,000 clones in the sample, 80% to 85% were seen once. Sequencing used PBMCs or T cells enriched from blood (not recorded which). V and J are TRBV12-2 and TRBJ2-1; TRBD2 is the table's D call and was not checked against the DNA. TRBV12-2 is labeled a pseudogene. This receptor was obtained from a man between 40 and 49 years old who had recovered from COVID-19. CDR3 loop: CASRLPSGGAYNEQFF. The CDR3 nucleotides are TGTGCAAGTCGCTTGCCTAGCGGGGGGGCCTACAATGAGCAGTTCTTC.